The 17 T cell receptor beta chains reported below all come from one sample, sequenced in a study of control samples from healthy donors and cancer patients. The method was immunoSEQ multiplex PCR; TCRdb's version includes in-frame clones alone and lacks a portion of them. In the table there are approximately 97,000 clones, about 91% of which are singletons. The sequenced sample was blood. These receptors came from a woman aged 18-30 years in good health.

The CDR3, as DNA: TGTGCCAGCAGTTTAAATCGGGATACGCAGTATTTT. This encodes CASSLNRDTQYF. V and J are TRBV28 and TRBJ2-3; D ambiguous. The V gene's germline CDR1 is MDHEN and CDR2 SYDVKM. CDR3 length: 12 amino acids. V was shortened by 2 bases and J by 6 bases, with 6 bases between the two germline ends.

The V call is TRBV13, the J call TRBJ1-2, with TRBD1 identical over 8 bases. CDR1 and CDR2 from the germline V gene are PRHDT and FYEKMQ (reference sequence). V lost 5 bases to trimming and J lost 4 bases; unmatched junction nucleotides: 12. This CDR3 spans 16 amino acids. CDR3 bases: TGTGCCAGCAGCCCCGAGGGGCAGGGGGCCTTCTATGGCTACACCTTC. Amino acid sequence: CASSPEGQGAFYGYTF.

Of note for this clone: This sample also contains other DNA sequences that code for the same CDR3. CDR3 in DNA: TGCGCCAGCAGCTTGGGGCTGAGCGGGGGGGCTGGGGAGACCCAGTACTTC. Its protein is CASSLGLSGGAGETQYF. The chain joins TRBV5-1 to TRBJ2-5; 10 nucleotides agree with TRBD2. The trim removed 0 bases at V and 5 bases at J, leaving 10 bases unmatched. The length of the CDR3 is 17 residues. Germline V gene lookup returns CDR1 SGHRS and CDR2 YFSETQ.

V is TRBV7-9 and J is TRBJ2-2; 11 bases line up with TRBD1. Per germline, CDR1 SEHNR and CDR2 FQNEAQ (reference sequence). Trimming removed 4 bases from V and 5 bases from J; junction bases left unmatched: 6. This CDR3 comprises 16 residues. This chain's CDR3 is CASSSGTGGLTGELFF. In nucleotides, the CDR3 is TGTGCCAGCAGCTCTGGGACAGGGGGTTTGACCGGGGAGCTGTTTTTT. The variable domain in full, with the rest retrieved from reference TRBV7-9 and TRBJ2-2, is DTGVSQNPRHKITKRGQNVTFRCDPISEHNRLYWYRQTLGQGPEFLTYFQNEAQLEKSRLLSDRFSAERPKGSFSTLEIQRTEQGDSAMYLCASSSGTGGLTGELFFGEGSRLTVL.

The chain carries TRBV27 and TRBJ2-7; no reliable D call. The length of the CDR3 is 13 residues. CDR1 is MNHEY and CDR2 is SMNVEV in the germline V gene (reference sequence). V was shortened by 0 bases and J by 0 bases, with 3 bases between the two germline ends. The chain's CDR3 is CASSLSHSYEQYF. The CDR3 nucleotides are TGTGCCAGCAGTTTATCGCACTCCTACGAGCAGTACTTC.

The J gene is TRBJ1-1, the V gene TRBV6-5; D is unclear. The germline V gene encodes CDR1 MNHEY and CDR2 SVGAGI. Trimming shortened V by 2 bases and J by 3 bases, and 16 bases separated the two germline ends. The CDR3 totals 16 residues. For the CDR3, the DNA is TGTGCCAGCAGTTACACCCATCAAGAGGTACACACTGAAGCTTTCTTT. Its protein is CASSYTHQEVHTEAFF.

The CDR3 sequence is CASSYSHTGELFF. The CDR3, as DNA: TGTGCCAGCAGTTACTCCCACACCGGGGAGCTGTTTTTT. The chain couples TRBV6-5 to TRBJ2-2, with D unresolved. Germline CDR1 and CDR2: MNHEY and SVGAGI. The V end lost 0 bases, the J end lost 3 bases, and 2 bases lay between the germline ends. The CDR3 has 13 residues.

V usage is TRBV30 and J usage is TRBJ2-3; 8 bases match TRBD2. CDR3 length: 12 residues. Germline CDR1 reads GTSNPN; CDR2 reads SVGIG (reference sequence). The V and J ends lost 3 bases and 4 bases, in that order; junction bases with no gene match: 0. CDR3 sequence: CAWSGRADTQYF. The CDR3 coding sequence is TGTGCCTGGAGCGGGAGGGCAGATACGCAGTATTTT. The full variable domain, rest sourced from reference TRBV30 and TRBJ2-3, is SQTIHQWPATLVQPVGSPLSLECTVEGTSNPNLYWYRQAAGRGLQLLFYSVGIGQISSEVPQNLSASRPQDRQFILSSKKLLLSDSGFYLCAWSGRADTQYFGPGTRLTVL.

The chain carries TRBV10-1 and TRBJ2-3; D might be TRBD1 or TRBD2, each matching 5 bases. Germline-derived CDR1 and CDR2 are WNHNN and SYGVQD (reference sequence). Trimming left V 8 bases short and J 6 bases short, with 12 bases between. The CDR3 length is 12 residues. In DNA form, the CDR3 reads TGCGCCAGCGGGACCAACTCGGATACGCAGTATTTT. Amino acids: CASGTNSDTQYF.

V is TRBV27 and J is TRBJ1-3; tentatively, D is TRBD1 (5 bases). V shed 1 base and J shed 2 bases, with 6 bases lying between them. CDR1 and CDR2 from the germline V gene are MNHEY and SMNVEV (reference sequence). The CDR3 length is 14 residues. This CDR3 is CASSLLGPGNTIYF. The CDR3 DNA is TGTGCCAGCAGTTTATTGGGGCCTGGAAACACCATATATTTT.

The V and J genes are TRBV7-9 and TRBJ2-5; no reliable D call. CDR3 length: 13 residues. The germline V and J ends were trimmed by 5 bases and 6 bases, with 13 bases remaining between them. CDR1 and CDR2 from the germline V gene are SEHNR and FQNEAQ (reference sequence). DNA of the CDR3: TGTGCCAGCAGCCTCGCCCTCCCGAAGACCCAGTACTTC. This sequence encodes CASSLALPKTQYF.

Note on this clone: Other nucleotide sequences in the sample specify the same CDR3. This chain's CDR3 is CASSLSGQETQYF. The CDR3 DNA follows: TGCGCCAGCAGCTTGTCAGGTCAAGAGACCCAGTACTTC. This rearrangement joins TRBV5-1 to TRBJ2-5; D call uncertain. The CDR3 loop spans 13 amino acids. The germline gives CDR1 SGHRS, CDR2 YFSETQ. V lost 1 base and J 2 bases, leaving 6 bases between the germline ends.

The chain carries TRBV5-1 and TRBJ2-7; TRBD2 aligns across 12 bases. Per germline, CDR1 SGHRS and CDR2 YFSETQ. Trimming took 3 bases from V and 5 from J; bases not matched to a gene: 3. The CDR3 is 14 residues long. The DNA of the CDR3 is TGCGCCAGCAGCTCACTAGCGGGAGGCCACGAGCAGTACTTC. Protein: CASSSLAGGHEQYF.

The J gene is TRBJ2-2, the V gene TRBV27; D gene ambiguous. The CDR3 runs 17 residues. Deletions cut 1 base from V and 1 base from J, with 13 bases between. The germline gives CDR1 MNHEY, CDR2 SMNVEV (reference sequence). CDR3 sequence reads: CASSLFGYSVNTGELFF. As DNA, the CDR3 is TGTGCCAGCAGTTTATTCGGGTACTCGGTGAACACCGGGGAGCTGTTTTTT.

This chain uses TRBV5-6 with TRBJ1-6; D possibly corresponds to TRBD1 (6 bases). From germline, CDR1 is SGHDT and CDR2 YYEEEE. The V end lost 0 bases, the J end lost 11 bases, and 12 bases lay between the germline ends. The CDR3 sequence is 14 residues long. The CDR3 loop is CASSLVSGATPLHF. The CDR3, as DNA: TGTGCCAGCAGCTTGGTTTCAGGGGCGACACCCCTCCACTTT.

The chain couples TRBV7-2 to TRBJ1-5; D is unresolved. V lost 0 bases, J lost 3 bases, and 9 bases lay in between. CDR3 length equals 15 residues. Germline V gives CDR1 SGHTA, CDR2 FQGNSA. In nucleotides, the CDR3 is TGTGCCAGCAGCTTAGCCGTATTGGACAATCAGCCCCAGCATTTT. This sequence encodes CASSLAVLDNQPQHF.

The V gene is TRBV24-1, the J gene TRBJ2-3; D ambiguous. The CDR3 runs 16 residues. The V and J ends lost 2 bases and 1 base respectively, with 12 bases between them. Germline CDR1 is KGHDR and CDR2 is SFDVKD. CDR3 coding DNA: TGTGCCACCAGTGATTATAGGGCCTCTGGCACAGATACGCAGTATTTT. This translates into CATSDYRASGTDTQYF.